This TCR beta chain was observed in a study of control samples from healthy donors and cancer patients. Assay used: immunoSEQ multiplex PCR; TCRdb lists only in-frame clones, some missing. The sample includes around 140,000 clones, more than 85% of them seen just once. The V end lost 2 bases, the J end lost 4 bases, and 9 bases lay between the germline ends. The CDR3 is 14 amino acids. From germline, CDR1 is SNHLY and CDR2 FYNNEI. As for this clone: Distinct nucleotide sequences in the sample also encode this CDR3.

This TCR was sampled from a man under 40 in good health. V gene TRBV2 combines with J gene TRBJ1-5, with TRBD1 as a possible D gene (6 bases). The specimen sequenced was blood. CDR3 residues: CASSERGWNQPQHF. Here the CDR3 DNA reads TGTGCCAGCAGTGAAAGGGGGTGGAATCAGCCCCAGCATTTT.